The 16 T cell receptor beta chains in this list originate from one sample, sequenced in a study of memory CD4+ T cells and cytomegalovirus serostatus. TCRdb's copy holds only in-frame clones and misses some; the assay was immunoSEQ multiplex PCR. The data contain about 61,000 clones, approximately 78% of them seen just once; the ten biggest clones take up 0.88%. The sort gate was single viable CD3+CD4+CD8-CD45RO+ cells for memory CD4+ T cells. The specimen sequenced was memory CD4+ T cells from blood. The receptors shown here come from an adult in good health and CMV-seronegative.

The CDR3 nucleotides read TGTGCCATCAGGGATAGCGGCTCTGGGGATACGCAGTATTTT. This translates into CAIRDSGSGDTQYF. The J gene is TRBJ2-3, the V gene TRBV10-3, with a tentative D call TRBD2 (6 bases). From germline, CDR1 is ENHRY and CDR2 SYGVKD. V lost 6 bases to trimming and J lost 6 bases, with 16 bases between them. The CDR3 loop spans 14 amino acids.

This chain connects TRBV4-1 to TRBJ2-1, with 10 bases lining up with TRBD1. This CDR3 spans 15 amino acids. Germline CDR1 reads MGHRA; CDR2 reads YSYEKL. J lost 6 bases, V lost 4 bases, and 6 bases had no gene match. CDR3 region: CASSRRTGGINEQFF. CDR3 coding DNA: TGCGCCAGCAGCCGAAGGACAGGGGGGATCAATGAGCAGTTCTTC.

This rearrangement joins TRBV5-6 to TRBJ2-3; 7 nucleotides line up with TRBD2. The CDR3 is made up of 16 amino acids. V trimming: 1 base; J trimming: 0 bases; junction bases outside the gene matches: 5. From germline, CDR1 is SGHDT and CDR2 YYEEEE. The CDR3 sequence is CASSLNPGGSTDTQYF. For the CDR3, the DNA is TGTGCCAGCAGCTTGAACCCGGGGGGAAGCACAGATACGCAGTATTTT.

J is TRBJ1-5 and V is TRBV19; D might be TRBD1 (5 bases). The CDR3 totals 16 residues. Germline loops: CDR1 LNHDA, CDR2 SQIVND (reference sequence). With 7 bases removed from V and 7 bases from J, the gap between germline ends came to 23 bases. Here the CDR3 DNA reads TGTGCCAGTACCCGCCGGGCCCAAAACCGGGGGCAGCCCCAGCATTTT. Encoded protein: CASTRRAQNRGQPQHF.

The chain couples TRBV2 to TRBJ2-3; 8 bases agree with TRBD2. Looked up from germline, CDR1 is SNHLY and CDR2 is FYNNEI. The CDR3 length is 14 residues. V lost 7 bases, J lost 5 bases, and 8 bases stayed unmatched. CDR3 protein: CASKAGLGIDTQYF. The DNA of the CDR3 is TGTGCCAGCAAGGCGGGACTAGGGATAGATACGCAGTATTTT.

The gene calls are TRBV19 and TRBJ2-1, with D perhaps being TRBD1 or TRBD2 (5 bases each). The CDR3 is 15 residues long. V was clipped by 6 bases and J by 2 bases, with 14 bases between them. The germline CDR1 and CDR2 sequences are LNHDA and SQIVND (reference sequence). The CDR3 coding sequence is TGTGCCAGTAGCGACCGGGACGGAACCTACAATGAGCAGTTCTTC. This translates into CASSDRDGTYNEQFF.

The V call is TRBV10-2, the J call TRBJ1-3; D not certain. Germline V gene lookup returns CDR1 WSHSY and CDR2 SAAADI. The CDR3 extends over 13 amino acids. V shed 7 bases and J shed 0 bases, with 7 bases lying between them. The CDR3 is CASTTSSGNTIYF. The CDR3 coding sequence is TGCGCCAGCACTACTAGCTCTGGAAACACCATATATTTT.

As for this clone: The same CDR3 is also encoded by other DNA sequences in this sample. V usage is TRBV7-2 and J usage is TRBJ2-7, with 10 positions matching TRBD2. With V trimmed by 5 bases and J by 0 bases, 1 base remained unmatched. This CDR3 has 14 amino acids. Germline V CDR1 and CDR2: SGHTA, FQGNSA. The CDR3 DNA reads TGTGCCAGCAGCCGGACTAGCGGCTCCTACGAGCAGTACTTC. This sequence encodes CASSRTSGSYEQYF.

This clone was picked up a small number of times. J is TRBJ2-7 and V is TRBV11-2, with D unclear. Germline lookup yields CDR1 SGHAT and CDR2 FQNNGV. The CDR3 runs to 13 residues. Between the trimmed V and J ends, which lost 8 bases and 2 bases, there was a span of 13 bases. CDR3 bases: TGTGCCAGCGGCAAACTTGGACCCTACGAGCAGTACTTC. Translated: CASGKLGPYEQYF.

V and J are TRBV4-1 and TRBJ1-6; no clear D. The CDR3 is 13 residues long. CDR1 MGHRA and CDR2 YSYEKL come from the germline V gene. V was shortened by 0 bases and J by 10 bases, with 7 bases between the two germline ends. The CDR3 loop is CASSQESGSPLHF. DNA of the CDR3: TGCGCCAGCAGCCAAGAAAGTGGGTCACCCCTCCACTTT.

This clone was counted a few times. The V gene is TRBV10-1, the J gene TRBJ2-7; D remains ambiguous. The V and J ends lost 5 bases and 5 bases respectively, with 16 bases between them. CDR1 WNHNN and CDR2 SYGVQD come from the germline V gene (reference sequence). This CDR3 comprises 14 residues. The CDR3 sequence: CASSSNRVAHEQYF. CDR3 in DNA: TGCGCCAGCAGTTCGAATCGGGTGGCCCACGAGCAGTACTTC.

This clone was detected only a few times. The CDR3 region is CASSSRSGGTEAFF. CDR3 DNA sequence: TGTGCCAGCAGCTCCAGGAGCGGGGGCACTGAAGCTTTCTTT. The chain is built from TRBV7-3 and TRBJ1-1, with D possibly TRBD1 on 5 matching bases. The CDR3 is 14 residues long. Trimming cost V 4 bases and J 4 bases, with 13 bases left between them. Germline-derived CDR1 and CDR2 are SGHTA and FQGTGA.

This clone was detected only once. The chain has TRBV18 and TRBJ1-3; D not certain. V lost 2 bases and J lost 0, with 8 bases in between. The CDR3 sequence is 15 residues long. CDR1 is KGHSH and CDR2 is LQKENI in the germline V gene. The DNA of the CDR3 is TGTGCCAGCTCACCAGGAGTGATCTCTGGAAACACCATATATTTT. Residues: CASSPGVISGNTIYF.

Only one count was recorded for this clone. Other DNA sequences from this sample encode an identical CDR3 as well. The V and J genes are TRBV6-5 and TRBJ1-1, with D tentatively TRBD1 (5 bases). Germline assignment: CDR1 MNHEY and CDR2 SVGAGI. The CDR3 length is 14 residues. V gave up 3 bases and J gave up 3 bases, with 11 bases separating them. In nucleotides, the CDR3 is TGTGCCAGCAGTTATTCGAGAGGGGACACTGAAGCTTTCTTT. It codes for CASSYSRGDTEAFF.

In this sample, this clone turned up once. This rearrangement joins TRBV6-6 to TRBJ2-7, with a tentative D call TRBD1 (5 bases). Per germline, CDR1 MNHNY and CDR2 SVGAGI (reference sequence). This CDR3 has 15 residues. V gave up 4 bases and J gave up 4 bases, with 17 bases separating them. CDR3 bases: TGTGCCAGCAGTTTTGGGTCCAGGGAACCGTACGAGCAGTACTTC. Translation gives CASSFGSREPYEQYF.

The chain links TRBV6-1 to TRBJ2-7; D remains ambiguous. The CDR3 runs 15 residues. Germline V gene sequence: CDR1 MNHNS, CDR2 SASEGT. Trimming stripped 3 bases from V and 2 bases from J, with 14 bases between. This CDR3 reads CASSDYGYPPYEQYF. The CDR3 DNA sequence: TGTGCCAGCAGTGATTATGGCTACCCCCCCTACGAGCAGTACTTC.